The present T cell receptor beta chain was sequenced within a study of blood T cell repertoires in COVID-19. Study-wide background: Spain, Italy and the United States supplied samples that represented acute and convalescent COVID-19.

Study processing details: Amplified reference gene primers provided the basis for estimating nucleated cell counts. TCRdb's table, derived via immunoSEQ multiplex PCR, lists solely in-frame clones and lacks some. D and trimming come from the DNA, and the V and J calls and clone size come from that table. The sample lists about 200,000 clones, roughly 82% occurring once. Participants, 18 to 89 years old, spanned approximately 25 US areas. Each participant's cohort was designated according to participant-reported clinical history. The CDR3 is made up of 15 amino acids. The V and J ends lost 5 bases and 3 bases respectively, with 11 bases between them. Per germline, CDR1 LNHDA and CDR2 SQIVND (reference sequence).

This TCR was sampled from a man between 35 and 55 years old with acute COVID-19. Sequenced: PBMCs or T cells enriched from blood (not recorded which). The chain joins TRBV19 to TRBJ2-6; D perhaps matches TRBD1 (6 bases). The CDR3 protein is CASSAGQLGANVLTF. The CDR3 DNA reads TGTGCCAGTAGTGCCGGACAGCTTGGGGCCAACGTCCTGACTTTC. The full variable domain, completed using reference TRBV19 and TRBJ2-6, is DGGITQSPKYLFRKEGQNVTLSCEQNLNHDAMYWYRQDPGQGLRLIYYSQIVNDFQKGDIAEGYSVSREKKESFPLTVTSAQKNPTAFYLCASSAGQLGANVLTFGAGSRLTVL.